These 8 T cell receptor beta chains were sequenced from one sample in a study of regulatory T cells in long-lasting Graves disease. Relying on iRepertoire HTBI primers and Arm-PCR of CDR3 regions, the team built TCR beta libraries. Each CDR3 protein gets one entry after TCRdb re-called the multiplex PCR reads with MiXCR. The data show roughly 420,000 distinct CDR3 sequences, 13% to 15% seen once. The time point here: newly diagnosed GD, antithyroid drugs for less than 3 months. The TCR library was prepared using RNA isolated from PBMCs. These sequences were also reported in another study, on T cells in Graves' hyperthyroidism and ophthalmopathy.

The sample in question was peripheral blood mononuclear cells (PBMCs), obtained at new diagnosis, from a patient treated with antithyroid drugs. These TCRs come from a woman aged 45-65 years with Graves disease.

This clonotype was seen many times. The rearrangement links TRBV3-1 to TRBJ1-5; possibly TRBD1 for D (6 bases). This CDR3 is 13 amino acids long. The germline gives CDR1 LGHDT, CDR2 YNNKEL (reference sequence). V lost 6 bases, J lost 7 bases, and 13 bases lay in between. CDR3 coding DNA: TGTGCCAGCAGTCCACAGGGTAACCAGCCCCAGCATTTT. This gives the protein CASSPQGNQPQHF.

The V call is TRBV20-1, the J call TRBJ2-2, with TRBD1 matching over 7 bases. The CDR3 sequence is 14 residues long. With V trimmed by 6 bases and J by 5 bases, 9 bases remained unmatched. Looked up from germline, CDR1 is DFQATT and CDR2 is SNEGSKA (reference sequence). The CDR3 here is CSAPDRAATGELFF. The CDR3 nucleotides are TGCAGTGCCCCCGACAGGGCCGCAACCGGGGAGCTGTTTTTT.

The sample holds many counts of this clonotype. The CDR3 DNA reads TGTGCCAGCAGTTATGTCACCGGGGAGCTGTTTTTT. Its translation is CASSYVTGELFF. V usage is TRBV28 and J usage is TRBJ2-2; D remains ambiguous. This CDR3 spans 12 amino acids. Germline CDR1 reads MDHEN; CDR2 reads SYDVKM. Trimming removed 4 bases at V and 4 bases at J, with 4 bases between. Drawing the rest from reference TRBV28 and TRBJ2-2, the complete variable domain is DVKVTQSSRYLVKRTGEKVFLECVQDMDHENMFWYRQDPGLGLRLIYFSYDVKMKEKGDIPEGYSVSREKKERFSLILESASTNQTSMYLCASSYVTGELFFGEGSRLTVL.

The sample holds a few counts of this clonotype. CDR3 residues: CATSRPGTHNSPLHF. DNA of the CDR3: TGTGCCACCAGCAGGCCGGGGACCCATAATTCACCCCTCCACTTT. V is TRBV15 and J is TRBJ1-6; D is possibly TRBD1 (5 bases). The CDR3 spans 15 residues. V lost 3 bases to trimming and J lost 5 bases, with 11 bases between them. Germline CDR1 LNHNV, CDR2 YYDKDF (reference sequence).

This clonotype was found many times. This chain connects TRBV29-1 to TRBJ1-1, with 8 bases lining up with TRBD1. Germline trimming cut 5 bases from V and 4 bases from J; bases unmatched to any gene: 6. In germline, CDR1 is SQVTM, CDR2 ANQGSEA. This CDR3 spans 13 amino acids. Written as DNA, the CDR3 is TGCAGCGTTCCCAATGGACAGGGCACTGAAGCTTTCTTT. Amino acid sequence: CSVPNGQGTEAFF. The variable domain in full, completed from reference TRBV29-1 and TRBJ1-1, reads SAVISQKPSRDICQRGTSLTIQCQVDSQVTMMFWYRQQPGQSLTLIATANQGSEATYESGFVIDKFPISRPNLTFSTLTVSNMSPEDSSIYLCSVPNGQGTEAFFGQGTRLTVV.

The chain combines TRBV5-4 with TRBJ2-2; D is ambiguous. The germline CDR1 and CDR2 sequences are SGHNT and YYREEE (reference sequence). The V and J ends lost 0 bases and 6 bases respectively, with 9 bases between them. This CDR3 is 14 amino acids long. CDR3 amino acids: CASSLGLTAGELFF. The CDR3, as DNA: TGTGCCAGCAGCTTGGGGCTAACGGCCGGGGAGCTGTTTTTT.

This clonotype came up many times. The CDR3 nucleotides read TGTGCCAGCAGTTTAGGTCGCACCTCTGGAAACACCATATATTTT. Protein: CASSLGRTSGNTIYF. The chain combines TRBV12-3 or TRBV12-4 with TRBJ1-3; the D is unclear. This CDR3 has 15 amino acids. The ends were cut back, 1 base at V and 0 bases at J, with 7 bases in the middle.

This clonotype was found many times. J is TRBJ2-3 and V is TRBV12-3 or TRBV12-4, with 7 bases aligning to TRBD2. After removal of 7 bases from V and 0 bases from J, the junction contained 10 bases not matched to a gene. The CDR3 sequence is 16 residues long. For the CDR3, the DNA is TGTGCCAGCACCAACGTTCAAGCGGGAAGCACAGATACGCAGTATTTT. Its translation is CASTNVQAGSTDTQYF.